This T cell receptor (beta chain) was documented in a study of blood T cell repertoires in COVID-19. The method was immunoSEQ multiplex PCR; TCRdb's version includes in-frame clones alone and lacks a portion of them. This sample carries some 170,000 clones, about four fifths of them seen once, and the ten largest clones take around 10%. The ends were cut back, 2 bases at V and 6 bases at J, with 14 bases in the middle. The CDR3 sequence is 15 residues long. Germline CDR1 SGHKS, CDR2 YYEKEE (reference sequence). Sequencing input: peripheral blood. The J gene is TRBJ1-4, the V gene TRBV5-5; D gene uncertain. This sequence was found in a woman aged 40 to 55 with COVID-19, enrolled during active disease. This chain's CDR3 is CASSFREETYEKLFF. The DNA of the CDR3 is TGTGCCAGCAGCTTTCGGGAGGAGACTTATGAAAAACTGTTTTTT.